This is a list of T cell receptor beta chains from one sample in a study of technical replicates of blood from several donors. Produced via immunoSEQ multiplex PCR; TCRdb's table is partial and in-frame only. This repertoire shows 65,000 to 90,000 clones, around 94% found once; its top ten account for about 0.4%. Material: T cells isolated from PBMCs. These receptors all come from a human donor in good health. Each CDR3 is given with its conserved first and last residue. Fields, in order: D gene, V gene, J gene, clone size, CDR3 length, CDR3 DNA, CDR3 protein. D genes are given only for firm matches. Size is stated for part of the rows, as once, few or many counts, or as a class when the clone is expanded.

d_gene: TRBD2; v_gene: TRBV15; j_gene: TRBJ2-7; abundance: -; len: 15; CDR3nt: TGTGCCACCAGCAGATCGCGCGGGAGGGTTTACGAGCAGTACTTC; CDR3aa: CATSRSRGRVYEQYF
d_gene: -; v_gene: TRBV19; j_gene: TRBJ2-2; abundance: -; len: 14; CDR3nt: TGTGCCAGTATTTCACTACCTAACACCGGGGAGCTGTTTTTT; CDR3aa: CASISLPNTGELFF
d_gene: -; v_gene: TRBV27; j_gene: TRBJ1-1; abundance: -; len: 15; CDR3nt: TGTGCCAGCAGTTTGCGCTCTCGGGGGAACACTGAAGCTTTCTTT; CDR3aa: CASSLRSRGNTEAFF
d_gene: TRBD2; v_gene: TRBV28; j_gene: TRBJ2-3; abundance: -; len: 16; CDR3nt: TGTGCCAGCAGTCCAGCTAGCGGGAGGACGACAGATACGCAGTATTTT; CDR3aa: CASSPASGRTTDTQYF
d_gene: TRBD1; v_gene: TRBV27; j_gene: TRBJ1-1; abundance: -; len: 13; CDR3nt: TGTGCCAGCAGTTTAGGACAGGGAAGACGAGCTTTCTTT; CDR3aa: CASSLGQGRRAFF
d_gene: TRBD1; v_gene: TRBV6-5; j_gene: TRBJ2-2; abundance: -; len: 13; CDR3nt: TGTGCCGCCGGACAGGGGGCCTACGGGGAGCTGTTTTTT; CDR3aa: CAAGQGAYGELFF
d_gene: TRBD2; v_gene: TRBV15; j_gene: TRBJ2-7; abundance: -; len: 16; CDR3nt: TGTGCCACCAGCAGAGATAGGGCTAGCGGGAACTACGAGCAGTACTTC; CDR3aa: CATSRDRASGNYEQYF
d_gene: -; v_gene: TRBV30; j_gene: TRBJ2-3; abundance: -; len: 15; CDR3nt: TGTGCCTGGAGGGTGGGGATCGGGGGCACAGATACGCAGTATTTT; CDR3aa: CAWRVGIGGTDTQYF
d_gene: TRBD1; v_gene: TRBV7-9; j_gene: TRBJ1-1; abundance: -; len: 13; CDR3nt: TGTGCCACCGACACAGGGGGTCTGACTGAAGCTTTCTTT; CDR3aa: CATDTGGLTEAFF
d_gene: TRBD2; v_gene: TRBV7-8; j_gene: TRBJ2-1; abundance: -; len: 18; CDR3nt: TGTGCCAGCAGCTTGGGCCTAGCGGGAGGACTCTCCTACAATGAGCAGTTCTTC; CDR3aa: CASSLGLAGGLSYNEQFF
d_gene: -; v_gene: TRBV6-1; j_gene: TRBJ1-1; abundance: -; len: 13; CDR3nt: TGTGCCAGCAGTGAAGCCCGGGGCACTGAAGCTTTCTTT; CDR3aa: CASSEARGTEAFF
d_gene: TRBD2; v_gene: TRBV28; j_gene: TRBJ2-7; abundance: -; len: 19; CDR3nt: TGTGCCAGCAGTTTAATGGGGACGGGGCTAGCGGATAGCTCCTACGAGCAGTACTTC; CDR3aa: CASSLMGTGLADSSYEQYF
d_gene: -; v_gene: TRBV28; j_gene: TRBJ1-1; abundance: -; len: 17; CDR3nt: TGTGCCAGCATTAGTGGAATCGGAGGATACCTGAACACTGAAGCTTTCTTT; CDR3aa: CASISGIGGYLNTEAFF
d_gene: TRBD2; v_gene: TRBV7-9; j_gene: TRBJ2-1; abundance: -; len: 15; CDR3nt: TGTGCCAGCAGCTACTGGACTAGAGGCTACAATGAGCAGTTCTTC; CDR3aa: CASSYWTRGYNEQFF
d_gene: -; v_gene: TRBV7-9; j_gene: TRBJ1-5; abundance: -; len: 12; CDR3nt: TGTGCCAGCAGCTTATTGAGACAGCCCCAGCATTTT; CDR3aa: CASSLLRQPQHF
d_gene: -; v_gene: TRBV10-3; j_gene: TRBJ1-3; abundance: -; len: 14; CDR3nt: TGTGCCATCAGGGTAACAGATACTGGAAACACCATATATTTT; CDR3aa: CAIRVTDTGNTIYF
d_gene: -; v_gene: TRBV4-3; j_gene: TRBJ2-2; abundance: -; len: 14; CDR3nt: TGCGCCAGCAGCCTGGGCCGAAACACCGGGGAGCTGTTTTTT; CDR3aa: CASSLGRNTGELFF
d_gene: -; v_gene: TRBV25-1; j_gene: TRBJ2-7; abundance: few; len: 13; CDR3nt: TGTGCCAGCAGTGAATTTGAGTCCTACGAGCAGTACTTC; CDR3aa: CASSEFESYEQYF
d_gene: TRBD2; v_gene: TRBV18; j_gene: TRBJ2-1; abundance: -; len: 15; CDR3nt: TGTGCCAGCTCTCTTCTAGCGGTAGACTACAATGAGCAGTTCTTC; CDR3aa: CASSLLAVDYNEQFF
d_gene: -; v_gene: TRBV5-1; j_gene: TRBJ1-4; abundance: -; len: 14; CDR3nt: TGCGCCAGCAGCTTGTCTGCAACTAATGAAAAACTGTTTTTT; CDR3aa: CASSLSATNEKLFF
d_gene: -; v_gene: TRBV7-9; j_gene: TRBJ2-7; abundance: -; len: 13; CDR3nt: TGTGCCAGCAGCCGCCTTGACTTCTACGAGCAGTACTTC; CDR3aa: CASSRLDFYEQYF
d_gene: TRBD1; v_gene: TRBV2; j_gene: TRBJ1-3; abundance: -; len: 12; CDR3nt: TGTGCCAGTGGGACAGCTCCAGACACCATATATTTT; CDR3aa: CASGTAPDTIYF
d_gene: -; v_gene: TRBV2; j_gene: TRBJ1-1; abundance: -; len: 14; CDR3nt: TGTGCCAGCGGATTACAGGGCTTGAACACTGAAGCTTTCTTT; CDR3aa: CASGLQGLNTEAFF
d_gene: -; v_gene: TRBV4-1; j_gene: TRBJ2-7; abundance: -; len: 16; CDR3nt: TGCGCCAGCAGCCAAGGGCCCGGAGGGGTTCCCTACGAGCAGTACTTC; CDR3aa: CASSQGPGGVPYEQYF
d_gene: -; v_gene: TRBV6-5; j_gene: TRBJ1-2; abundance: -; len: 13; CDR3nt: TGTGCCAGCAGTTTCGGAATAGCCTATGGCTACACCTTC; CDR3aa: CASSFGIAYGYTF
d_gene: -; v_gene: TRBV6-1; j_gene: TRBJ2-1; abundance: -; len: 13; CDR3nt: TGTGCCAGCAGCGCCGCCAGGTACAATGAGCAGTTCTTC; CDR3aa: CASSAARYNEQFF
d_gene: TRBD2; v_gene: TRBV29-1; j_gene: TRBJ2-1; abundance: -; len: 17; CDR3nt: TGCAGTTATTTACAGACCGGGACTAGCGGGAGGTTTGGTGAGCAGTTCTTC; CDR3aa: CSYLQTGTSGRFGEQFF
d_gene: -; v_gene: TRBV21-1; j_gene: TRBJ1-3; abundance: -; len: 12; CDR3nt: TGTGCCAGCAGCAACAATGGAGGAACCATATATTTT; CDR3aa: CASSNNGGTIYF
d_gene: TRBD2; v_gene: TRBV30; j_gene: TRBJ2-3; abundance: -; len: 17; CDR3nt: TGTGCCTGGAGTGCGGGGACTAGCGGGAGCAGGTCAGATACGCAGTATTTT; CDR3aa: CAWSAGTSGSRSDTQYF
d_gene: -; v_gene: TRBV7-3; j_gene: TRBJ2-5; abundance: -; len: 13; CDR3nt: TGTGCCAGCAGCTCTGGGGCCTTGGAGACCCAGTACTTC; CDR3aa: CASSSGALETQYF
d_gene: TRBD2; v_gene: TRBV27; j_gene: TRBJ2-7; abundance: -; len: 15; CDR3nt: TGTGCCAGCAGTTTAAGTAGCGGGAGGGTATACGAGCAGTACTTC; CDR3aa: CASSLSSGRVYEQYF
d_gene: -; v_gene: TRBV7-7; j_gene: TRBJ2-3; abundance: -; len: 14; CDR3nt: TGTGCTAGCAGCTTACACTTAGGGGGAGATACGCAGTATTTT; CDR3aa: CASSLHLGGDTQYF
d_gene: -; v_gene: TRBV29-1; j_gene: TRBJ1-1; abundance: -; len: 14; CDR3nt: TGCAGCGTTGGTATTCCCGGACAGAACACTGAAGCTTTCTTT; CDR3aa: CSVGIPGQNTEAFF
d_gene: TRBD2; v_gene: TRBV7-2; j_gene: TRBJ2-7; abundance: once; len: 18; CDR3nt: TGTGCCAGCAGCTTCACACCGATAGCGGGAGGGCCCCCCTACGAGCAGTACTTC; CDR3aa: CASSFTPIAGGPPYEQYF
d_gene: TRBD2; v_gene: TRBV10-1; j_gene: TRBJ2-1; abundance: -; len: 13; CDR3nt: TGCGCCAGCGGGAGGGGCCCCTACAATGAGCAGTTCTTC; CDR3aa: CASGRGPYNEQFF
d_gene: -; v_gene: TRBV10-3; j_gene: TRBJ2-1; abundance: -; len: 12; CDR3nt: TGTGCCATCGGGCGGGCCGAGGGTGAGCAGTTCTTC; CDR3aa: CAIGRAEGEQFF
d_gene: TRBD2; v_gene: TRBV7-6; j_gene: TRBJ2-7; abundance: -; len: 12; CDR3nt: TGTGCCAGCAGCTTTCTGACTAGCGGACAGTACTTC; CDR3aa: CASSFLTSGQYF
d_gene: -; v_gene: TRBV19; j_gene: TRBJ1-2; abundance: -; len: 14; CDR3nt: TGTGCCAGTAGTAGACAGCCAACCACCTATGGCTACACCTTC; CDR3aa: CASSRQPTTYGYTF
d_gene: -; v_gene: TRBV6-5; j_gene: TRBJ1-1; abundance: -; len: 11; CDR3nt: TGTGCCAGCAGTACAGGGCGGGAAGCTTTCTTT; CDR3aa: CASSTGREAFF
d_gene: TRBD2; v_gene: TRBV9; j_gene: TRBJ2-2; abundance: -; len: 18; CDR3nt: TGTGCCAGCAGCCCAAAGAGATCGGGACTAGATGGGACCGGGGAGCTGTTTTTT; CDR3aa: CASSPKRSGLDGTGELFF
d_gene: TRBD1; v_gene: TRBV9; j_gene: TRBJ2-1; abundance: -; len: 15; CDR3nt: TGTGCCAGCAGCTTCGGGACAGGGGTGGTCGATGAGCAGTTCTTC; CDR3aa: CASSFGTGVVDEQFF
d_gene: -; v_gene: TRBV19; j_gene: TRBJ2-2; abundance: -; len: 14; CDR3nt: TGTGCCAGTAGTTGGAGTAAACCCCCCGGGGAGCTGTTTTTT; CDR3aa: CASSWSKPPGELFF
d_gene: -; v_gene: TRBV14; j_gene: TRBJ1-4; abundance: -; len: 15; CDR3nt: TGTGCCAGCAGCCCGGGGTGGGGAACTAATGAAAAACTGTTTTTT; CDR3aa: CASSPGWGTNEKLFF
d_gene: -; v_gene: TRBV7-9; j_gene: TRBJ1-5; abundance: -; len: 15; CDR3nt: TGTGCCAGCAGCGCAGGGGACGGAATAAATCAGCCCCAGCATTTT; CDR3aa: CASSAGDGINQPQHF
d_gene: TRBD1; v_gene: TRBV19; j_gene: TRBJ1-2; abundance: -; len: 14; CDR3nt: TGTGCCAGTAGTATGGGACAGGAGGACTATGGCTACACCTTC; CDR3aa: CASSMGQEDYGYTF
d_gene: TRBD1; v_gene: TRBV19; j_gene: TRBJ2-7; abundance: -; len: 14; CDR3nt: TGTGCCAGTACCCCTCCGGGACAGGCCTACGAGCAGTACTTC; CDR3aa: CASTPPGQAYEQYF
d_gene: -; v_gene: TRBV19; j_gene: TRBJ1-2; abundance: once; len: 16; CDR3nt: TGTGCCAGTAGCTATGGTTCAACAAAGCGGAACTATGGCTACACCTTC; CDR3aa: CASSYGSTKRNYGYTF
d_gene: -; v_gene: TRBV5-4; j_gene: TRBJ1-2; abundance: -; len: 13; CDR3nt: TGTGCCAGCAGCTGGGCAGGAATCTATGGCTACACCTTC; CDR3aa: CASSWAGIYGYTF
d_gene: -; v_gene: TRBV9; j_gene: TRBJ1-2; abundance: -; len: 15; CDR3nt: TGTGCCAGCAGCGACGACAGTTCCTACGTGGGGGGCTACACCTTC; CDR3aa: CASSDDSSYVGGYTF
d_gene: TRBD1; v_gene: TRBV4-1; j_gene: TRBJ1-3; abundance: -; len: 16; CDR3nt: TGCGCCAGCAGCCACCTTACAGGGGAGACTGGAAACACCATATATTTT; CDR3aa: CASSHLTGETGNTIYF
d_gene: -; v_gene: TRBV2; j_gene: TRBJ1-4; abundance: -; len: 13; CDR3nt: TGTGCCAGCAGAGTAAAGGGGGATGAAAAACTGTTTTTT; CDR3aa: CASRVKGDEKLFF
d_gene: TRBD1; v_gene: TRBV5-1; j_gene: TRBJ1-5; abundance: -; len: 16; CDR3nt: TGCGCCAGCAGCTTGGAGTTGGGGACAGCTAATCAGCCCCAGCATTTT; CDR3aa: CASSLELGTANQPQHF
d_gene: TRBD2; v_gene: TRBV29-1; j_gene: TRBJ2-7; abundance: -; len: 14; CDR3nt: TGCAGCGTTGCCGGACTAGCGGGGGGCACGGGGCAGTACTTC; CDR3aa: CSVAGLAGGTGQYF
d_gene: -; v_gene: TRBV6-1; j_gene: TRBJ1-5; abundance: -; len: 13; CDR3nt: TGTGCCAGCAGTGCCCAGGGGAATCAGCCCCAGCATTTT; CDR3aa: CASSAQGNQPQHF
d_gene: -; v_gene: TRBV6-1; j_gene: TRBJ2-3; abundance: -; len: 13; CDR3nt: TGTGCCAGTTCAGGTATAGGCACAGATACGCAGTATTTT; CDR3aa: CASSGIGTDTQYF
d_gene: TRBD1; v_gene: TRBV6-5; j_gene: TRBJ1-2; abundance: -; len: 13; CDR3nt: TGTGCCAGCAGTGGACAGGGGGCGTGGGGCTACACCTTC; CDR3aa: CASSGQGAWGYTF
d_gene: -; v_gene: TRBV20-1; j_gene: TRBJ2-5; abundance: -; len: 11; CDR3nt: TGCAGTGCTAGTCACGCGGAGACCCAGTACTTC; CDR3aa: CSASHAETQYF
d_gene: TRBD2; v_gene: TRBV27; j_gene: TRBJ2-1; abundance: -; len: 15; CDR3nt: TGTGCCAGCAGCTTGGGACTAGCGGGAGTCAGTGAGCAGTTCTTC; CDR3aa: CASSLGLAGVSEQFF
d_gene: -; v_gene: TRBV6-5; j_gene: TRBJ1-1; abundance: -; len: 13; CDR3nt: TGTGCCAGCAGCCTGGGACACCGAAGTGAAGCTTTCTTT; CDR3aa: CASSLGHRSEAFF